This T cell receptor beta chain was captured by sequencing in a study of cytomegalovirus exposure and HLA in healthy donors (dated by TCRdb to about 2017). Regarding the study in general: An earlier analysis of fewer than 750 of the donors reported about 300 Gb of sequence data and around 120 million unique TCR beta sequences obtained from 150 million to 200 million T cells. An early release that covered some 630 HLA-typed donors contained around 300 gigabases of sequencing data and 70 million to 100 million unique TCR sequences. Of the roughly 400 genotyped donors, around 81% fell in the genetic ancestry cluster associated with self-reported Caucasian donors. The study was designed to test whether signatures of past pathogen exposure could be identified by cataloging public T cell receptors. The study profiled the T cell repertoires of 666 subjects by immunosequencing and related them to cytomegalovirus serostatus. Along with the approximately 700-subject first cohort, a separate validation cohort of 120 different subjects was used. To predict cytomegalovirus infection status, the study combined high-throughput TCR immunosequencing, statistical association of individual TCRs with disease status, and machine learning. In a later analysis, previously published TCR beta repertoires from fewer than 750 donors were re-analyzed and high-resolution HLA genotyping was added so that TCR occurrence patterns could be studied. The later analysis used no new phenotypic data to find candidate immune exposures, relying instead on TCR beta sequences and their occurrence across donors. An earlier analysis of about 620 of the donors applied high-throughput TCR beta sequencing to assess whether each TCR beta V gene segment acted as functional or pseudogenic. Alongside the repertoire data, information on donor age, sex, ethnicity and CMV serostatus was compiled. A later genetic analysis took genome-wide SNP genotypes for about three fifths of the roughly 670 donors and used that subset as a discovery cohort. All discovery cohort repertoires had been generated using a single sequencing platform. HLA typing covered class I and class II loci at four-digit resolution. Typing coverage varied by locus: roughly 629-630 donors for A, B, C, DRB1 and DQB1; some 520 for DQA1; more than 600 for DPA1; roughly 470 for DPB1. Roughly five DR-DQ haplotypes were handled as single units for association and clustering because linkage in the cohort was strong. Among about 370 genotyped donors of the cohort, an average of approximately 200,000 unique TCR beta nucleotide sequences was sequenced per donor, of which 15% to 20% were non-productive. What the study reported, not specific to this receptor: Correlated functional status among segregating V segments might reflect linkage disequilibrium, but an unknown experimental factor could not be ruled out. In a later analysis, the rate of TCR association differed among HLA loci, with DRB1 alleles having the most associated TCRs and HLA-C alleles having the fewest. In a later genetic analysis, fewer N-insertions in productive TCRs were reported among donors in an Asian-associated ancestry cluster than the approximately 710-donor mean. The sequencing pipeline was judged likely to have produced a cluster of highly shared sequence variants as a technical artifact. In a later analysis, several top co-occurrence clusters were reported to appear linked to parvovirus B19, influenza, CMV and Epstein-Barr virus. In vitro tests confirmed that a few of the cytomegalovirus-associated TCR beta chains recognize cytomegalovirus antigens. According to a later analysis, most CMV-associated TCR beta chains appeared to be HLA-restricted, and the HLA associations seemed to be driven largely by CMV exposure. Because HLA typing was unavailable for some donors at each locus, only the typed subset was used in association tests. Because the 87-base-pair reads could not distinguish some IMGT-functional V segments, including TRBV6-2 and TRBV6-3, those segments were excluded. The classifier was reported to diagnose cytomegalovirus status with high specificity and sensitivity in both the original and validation cohorts. An earlier analysis of some 560 of the donors showed that most TCR beta V segments appeared in productive rearrangements either about 87% or about 30% of the time, which broadly matched IMGT annotations. A further reported finding was that TCR beta sequences accurately predicted the HLA-A and HLA-B alleles for most subjects in the first cohort. The presence/absence analyses assumed that sequencing depth was roughly uniform across donors, and that assumption may not be true. A later genetic analysis associated a missense DCLRE1C variant with V-gene and J-gene trimming of TCR beta chains, and an independent cohort replicated the association. Immune exposure information for the cohort was limited to CMV serostatus. In a later analysis, HLA-associated TCR beta chains were found to be more clonally expanded and to have lower generation probabilities than equally common non-associated chains. When HLA alleles, especially DR and DQ, strongly co-occurred, attributing TCR associations to individual alleles was difficult. Because counts were too low, about 15 rarely observed V segments, including chromosome 9 orphons, were left out of the earlier analysis of 587 of the donors. The study listed 164 TCR beta chains as associated with cytomegalovirus. At a false discovery rate of 0.05, a later analysis linked 15,000 to 20,000 TCR beta sequences to specific HLA alleles. The authors suggested that the approach could potentially be extended to other disease states and immunological phenotypes. This cohort had only TCR beta chains sequenced, and the lack of alpha or paired-chain data limited which features could be detected. Across donors, most TCR sequences were observed very rarely, whereas some public TCRs were present in many individuals.

For this clone: Its antigen is currently not known.

The CDR3 runs 15 amino acids, cysteine and phenylalanine included. The only DNA kept is the CDR3, 45 bases in frame from the first base. In the germline V gene, CDR1 corresponds to SGHVS and CDR2 to FNYEAQ. V lost 2 bases and J lost 8 bases, and the count of bases not matched to a germline gene is 8. The library was prepared using the immunoSEQ multiplex PCR assay. The multiplex PCR relied on a mix of 60 forward primers for TCR Vbeta segments and 13 reverse primers for TCR Jbeta segments. The CDR3 region of rearranged TCR beta genes was amplified from genomic DNA with a multiplex PCR assay. Amplified TCR beta libraries were sequenced as 87-base-pair reads on the Illumina HiSeq System. The original methods were these. A later analysis tallied 75 million to 95 million unique TCR beta chains across the 700 or so repertoires, and approximately 11 million of those chains were shared by two or more donors. Raw reads were error-corrected and collapsed into unique sequences by a nearest-neighbor algorithm in which closely related sequences were merged to remove PCR and sequencing errors. CDR3 sequences were aligned to IMGT reference sequences to assign V, D and J gene segments. For a sequence to be retained, a match of at least six nucleotides was required to both a V gene segment and a J gene segment. Rearrangements were classified as productive when the CDR3 lacked stop codons and remained in frame with V and J, and all other rearrangements were classified as non-productive. Following IMGT convention, CDR3 was defined as the stretch from the second conserved V-encoded cysteine up to the conserved J-encoded phenylalanine. Sequences without an unambiguous match to a single V gene segment were excluded from the earlier analysis of over 500 of the donors. In an earlier analysis of approximately 500 of the donors, a V segment was called functional when productive rearrangements were above 56.7%, and segregating when the standard deviation between donors exceeded 5%. To diagnose cytomegalovirus status from the catalog of TCR beta chain sequences, a statistical classification framework was built. In a later analysis, V and J genes were assigned by comparing TCR nucleotide sequences against IMGT/GENE-DB human TR gene sequences. In a later analysis, CDR3 sequences and most-parsimonious VDJ recombination scenarios were assigned using the TCRdist pipeline. In a later analysis, each TCR beta chain was defined by its CDR3 amino acid sequence together with its V-gene family, and reads lacking a unique V-gene family were excluded. In a later analysis, several hundred highly shared, low-generation-probability nucleotide sequences were removed to address suspected cross-contamination and a sequencing artifact. In a later analysis, a clonal expansion index was calculated for each public chain from normalized within-repertoire ranks of inferred template counts. Generation probabilities in a later analysis came from a VDJ recombination model fitted to out-of-frame rearrangements, and those results were checked against IGoR. A later analysis scored TCR-TCR, TCR-HLA and TCR-CMV co-occurrence with hypergeometric tests, applying a repertoire-size bias correction to TCR pairs. In a later analysis, false discovery rates were estimated by permuting HLA or CMV assignments 20 times. In a later analysis, co-occurring TCRs were grouped with DBSCAN, and TCRdist sequence similarity was added when clustering was performed within HLA-allele-positive subsets. Repertoires with fewer than 30,000 or more than 120,000 public chains were left out of co-occurrence clustering, as were about five repertoires with anomalous nucleotide sharing. The source is immuneACCESS, and TCRdb retained only in-frame sequences with V and J called. Part of the clones is not carried over; for the studies checked, unresolved V genes explain less than half of this, and the remainder is unexplained. Clonal size and the V and J genes are those of that table, whereas D and trimming came from the DNA. The sample's records list 150,000 or so clones. The ten top clones hold 1.5% to 2% of the sample.

The cohort was made up of approximately 700 healthy bone marrow donors. At the time of sampling, all cohort members were nominally healthy, though unrecorded immune exposures were likely present. The donor tested CMV seronegative and was one of the 352 seronegative cohort members. Each donor provided a peripheral blood sample, and peripheral blood mononuclear cells were used for TCR beta sequencing. The Qiagen DNeasy Blood Extraction Kit was used to extract genomic DNA from the blood cell samples. The sequencing sample was made of PBMCs. This TCR was sampled from a woman aged 45-65 years in good health and CMV-seronegative. The chain joins TRBV7-6 to TRBJ1-4, with 7 bases in between that match TRBD1. The CDR3 reads as follows: CASSLTGTEDEKLFF. DNA sequence: TGTGCCAGCAGCTTAACTGGGACAGAGGACGAAAAACTGTTTTTT. When the CDR3 is completed using the reference TRBV7-6 and TRBJ1-4 genes on either side, the full variable domain is GAGVSQSPRYKVTKRGQDVALRCDPISGHVSLYWYRQALGQGPEFLTYFNYEAQQDKSGLPNDRFSAERPEGSISTLTIQRTEQRDSAMYRCASSLTGTEDEKLFFGSGTQLSVL.